The present T cell receptor beta chain was sequenced within a study of control samples from healthy donors and cancer patients. Assay used: immunoSEQ multiplex PCR; TCRdb lists only in-frame clones, some missing. The table includes about 150,000 clones, 90% to 95% detected once. The CDR3 is made up of 16 amino acids. The germline CDR1 and CDR2 sequences are KGHDR and SFDVKD. V trimming: 1 base; J trimming: 6 bases; junction bases outside the gene matches: 9. The chain joins TRBV24-1 to TRBJ2-3; TRBD1 matches 7 bases. This clonotype was obtained from a man in his 60s with colorectal cancer. The sequenced sample consisted of PBMCs. The CDR3 protein is CATSDLVTGSGDTQYF. CDR3 nucleotide sequence: TGTGCCACCAGTGATTTAGTGACAGGGTCAGGGGATACGCAGTATTTT.